One and the same sample provided the 15 T cell receptor beta chains below, sequenced in a study of shared clonotypes between healthy human individuals. TCRdb's table, derived via immunoSEQ multiplex PCR, lists solely in-frame clones and lacks some. The table lists around 720,000 clones, roughly 72% of them singletons, with 1.5% to 2% in the top ten. The sequenced material came from memory CD4+ T cells sorted from blood. As for subset: CD45RA-negative fraction. These receptors all come from a woman aged 30 to 39 in good health.

This sequence joins TRBV27 and TRBJ1-2, with 10 bases fitting TRBD1. Unmatched junction bases numbered 12, after V lost 3 bases and J lost 8 bases. This CDR3 has 16 amino acids. CDR1 MNHEY and CDR2 SMNVEV come from the germline V gene (reference sequence). The CDR3: CASSLTRTGGVEGYTF. DNA of the CDR3: TGTGCCAGCAGTTTGACTCGGACAGGGGGAGTCGAGGGCTACACCTTC.

The V call is TRBV5-5, the J call TRBJ2-5, with D maybe TRBD2 (5 bases). Germline CDR1 is SGHKS and CDR2 is YYEKEE (reference sequence). This CDR3 spans 11 amino acids. Trimming pared 4 bases from V and 7 bases from J, leaving 8 bases between. The CDR3 coding sequence is TGTGCCAGCAGCCAACGGGGGACCCAGTACTTC. Translation gives CASSQRGTQYF.

The chain has TRBV28 and TRBJ2-3; 9 nucleotides line up with TRBD2. Germline V lookup: CDR1 MDHEN, CDR2 SYDVKM. Unmatched junction bases numbered 9, after V lost 6 bases and J lost 5 bases. This CDR3 is built from 15 residues. The CDR3: CASSSRLAALDTQYF. The CDR3 DNA reads TGTGCCAGCAGCTCGAGACTAGCGGCCCTAGATACGCAGTATTTT.

The chain has TRBV18 and TRBJ2-7, with D possibly being TRBD1 or TRBD2 (5 bases each). This CDR3 is built from 15 residues. Germline V CDR1 and CDR2: KGHSH, LQKENI. V lost 4 bases to trimming and J lost 2 bases, with 15 bases between them. The CDR3 region has the DNA TGTGCCAGCTCACGCAGCCGGGGCGAGGCCTACGAGCAGTACTTC. This gives the protein CASSRSRGEAYEQYF.

This clone was counted once. A junction boundary mismatches the germline segment, possibly from a read error. The rearrangement uses TRBV6-1 and TRBJ1-1; 10 bases map to TRBD1. This CDR3 spans 14 amino acids. CDR1 and CDR2 from the germline V gene are MNHNS and SASEGT. The CDR3 reads CASSKADRGAEAFF. The CDR3 DNA is TGTGCCAGCAGTAAAGCGGACAGGGGGGCTGAAGCTTTCTTT.

J is TRBJ2-7 and V is TRBV9; D is perhaps TRBD2 (6 bases). Trimming shortened V by 0 bases and J by 1 base, and 8 bases separated the two germline ends. In germline, CDR1 is SGDLS, CDR2 YYNGEE. The CDR3 loop spans 14 amino acids. Here the CDR3 DNA reads TGTGCCAGCAGCGTAGGGGCGGGATCCTACGAGCAGTACTTC. Residues: CASSVGAGSYEQYF. The whole variable domain, filled in from reference TRBV9 and TRBJ2-7, reads DSGVTQTPKHLITATGQRVTLRCSPRSGDLSVYWYQQSLDQGLQFLIQYYNGEERAKGNILERFSAQQFPDLHSELNLSSLELGDSALYFCASSVGAGSYEQYFGPGTRLTVT.

V is TRBV11-3 and J is TRBJ2-7; the D is unclear. CDR3 length equals 13 residues. Trimming left V 0 bases short and J 9 bases short, with 12 bases between. Germline CDR1 reads SGHNT; CDR2 reads YENEEA. CDR3 loop: CASSLDPAGGQYF. The CDR3 DNA is TGTGCCAGCAGCTTAGATCCCGCAGGTGGGCAGTACTTC.

This clone occurred many times. The V gene is TRBV30, the J gene TRBJ1-5; D is ambiguous. This CDR3 has 13 amino acids. Germline V gene sequence: CDR1 GTSNPN, CDR2 SVGIG (reference sequence). Trimming cost V 2 bases and J 0 bases, with 5 bases left between them. The CDR3 here is CAWSWGSNQPQHF. DNA for the CDR3: TGTGCCTGGAGTTGGGGTAGCAATCAGCCCCAGCATTTT.

J is TRBJ2-3 and V is TRBV10-3; D may be TRBD1 or TRBD2 (5 bases each). The CDR3 sequence is 14 residues long. Trimming took 3 bases from V and 2 from J, leaving 9 bases between them. The germline V gene encodes CDR1 ENHRY and CDR2 SYGVKD. Here the CDR3 DNA reads TGTGCCATCAGTGATGGGGGATTCACAGATACGCAGTATTTT. Protein sequence: CAISDGGFTDTQYF.

The rearrangement links TRBV6-1 to TRBJ1-5; 9 nucleotides line up with TRBD1. J lost 6 bases, V lost 4 bases, and 7 bases had no gene match. Looked up from germline, CDR1 is MNHNS and CDR2 is SASEGT. The CDR3 is 15 amino acids. The CDR3: CASSGETGGSQPQHF. The DNA of the CDR3 is TGTGCCAGCAGTGGAGAGACAGGGGGGTCTCAGCCCCAGCATTTT.

In its sample, this clone was seen a few times. The chain links TRBV7-2 to TRBJ2-3; D could derive from TRBD1 or TRBD2 (5 bases each). V was cut by 1 base and J by 6 bases, with 11 bases left in between. CDR3 length equals 14 residues. The V gene's germline CDR1 is SGHTA and CDR2 FQGNSA. The CDR3 sequence: CASSLEGTSDTQYF. The CDR3 bases are TGTGCCAGCAGCTTAGAAGGGACCTCGGATACGCAGTATTTT.

The gene calls are TRBV6-6 and TRBJ2-2; D might be TRBD1 or TRBD2, each matching 5 bases. V was shortened by 5 bases and J by 1 base, with 11 bases between the two germline ends. Germline CDR1 is MNHNY and CDR2 is SVGAGI (reference sequence). The CDR3 contains 15 residues. CDR3 in amino acids: CASSTGTGNTGELFF. CDR3 nucleotides: TGTGCCAGCAGTACCGGGACGGGGAACACCGGGGAGCTGTTTTTT.

The rearrangement uses TRBV28 and TRBJ1-2; a possible D gene is TRBD1 (5 bases). The germline V and J ends were trimmed by 6 bases and 4 bases, with 12 bases remaining between them. This CDR3 spans 13 amino acids. Germline CDR1 and CDR2: MDHEN and SYDVKM. The CDR3 DNA sequence: TGTGCCAGCAGACCACAGGTTAGCTATGGCTACACCTTC. As protein: CASRPQVSYGYTF.

The chain carries TRBV7-8 and TRBJ2-1, with 8 bases aligning to TRBD2. The CDR3 has 17 amino acids. V shed 1 base, J shed 1 base, and the junction held 6 bases outside the gene matches. Germline V CDR1 and CDR2: SGHVS, FQNEAQ. This CDR3 reads CASSLGPSGRSYNEQFF. The DNA for the CDR3 is TGTGCCAGCAGCTTAGGGCCTAGCGGGCGGTCCTACAATGAGCAGTTCTTC.

This clone has just one count. The CDR3 loop is CASSLGANVLTF. The CDR3 DNA is TGTGCCAGCAGCTTGGGGGCCAACGTCCTGACTTTC. V is TRBV5-6 and J is TRBJ2-6; D remains unclear. The CDR3 runs 12 residues. Germline V lookup: CDR1 SGHDT, CDR2 YYEEEE. V was trimmed by 0 bases and J by 5 bases, leaving 0 bases between them. The whole variable domain, remainder taken from reference TRBV5-6 and TRBJ2-6, is DAGVTQSPTHLIKTRGQQVTLRCSPKSGHDTVSWYQQALGQGPQFIFQYYEEEERQRGNFPDRFSGHQFPNYSSELNVNALLLGDSALYLCASSLGANVLTFGAGSRLTVL.